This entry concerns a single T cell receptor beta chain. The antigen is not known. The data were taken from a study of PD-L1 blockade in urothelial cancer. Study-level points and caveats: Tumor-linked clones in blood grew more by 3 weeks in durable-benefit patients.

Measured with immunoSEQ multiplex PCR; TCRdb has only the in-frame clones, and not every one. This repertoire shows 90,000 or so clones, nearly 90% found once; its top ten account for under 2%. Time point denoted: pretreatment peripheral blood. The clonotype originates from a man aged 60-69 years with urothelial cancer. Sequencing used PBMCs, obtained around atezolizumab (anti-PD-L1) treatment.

Here the CDR3 reads CASSLNRGAGELFF. In nucleotides, the CDR3 is TGTGCCAGCAGTTTAAACAGGGGAGCCGGGGAGCTGTTTTTT. The chain links TRBV27 to TRBJ2-2; TRBD1 matches 7 bases. The CDR3 is 14 amino acids. V was pared by 2 bases and J by 6 bases, with 3 bases of the junction left unmatched. CDR1 and CDR2 (germline): MNHEY, SMNVEV (reference sequence).